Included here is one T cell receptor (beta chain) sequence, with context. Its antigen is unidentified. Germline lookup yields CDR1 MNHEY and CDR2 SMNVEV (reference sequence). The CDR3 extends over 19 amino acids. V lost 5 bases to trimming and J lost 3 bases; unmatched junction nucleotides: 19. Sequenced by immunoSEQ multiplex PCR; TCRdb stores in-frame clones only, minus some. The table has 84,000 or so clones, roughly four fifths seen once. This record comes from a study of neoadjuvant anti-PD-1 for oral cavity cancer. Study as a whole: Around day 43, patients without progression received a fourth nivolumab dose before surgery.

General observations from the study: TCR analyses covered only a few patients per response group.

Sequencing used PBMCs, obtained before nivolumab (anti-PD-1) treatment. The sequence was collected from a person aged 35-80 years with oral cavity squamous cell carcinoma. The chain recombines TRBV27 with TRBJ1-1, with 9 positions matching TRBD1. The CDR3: CASSPPRDRAGVRYTEAFF. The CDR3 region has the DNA TGTGCCAGCAGTCCCCCCCGGGACAGGGCGGGAGTGAGGTACACTGAAGCTTTCTTT.